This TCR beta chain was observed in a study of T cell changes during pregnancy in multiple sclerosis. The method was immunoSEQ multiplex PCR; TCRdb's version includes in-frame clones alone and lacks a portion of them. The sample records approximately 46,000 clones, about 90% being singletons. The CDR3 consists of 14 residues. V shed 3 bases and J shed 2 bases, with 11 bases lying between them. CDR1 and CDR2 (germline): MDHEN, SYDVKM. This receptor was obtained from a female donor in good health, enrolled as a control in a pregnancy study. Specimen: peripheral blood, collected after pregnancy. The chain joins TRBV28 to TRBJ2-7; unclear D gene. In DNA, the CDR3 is TGTGCCAGCAGTTTCAACTTTTCACCCTACGAGCAGTACTTC. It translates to CASSFNFSPYEQYF.